These T cell receptor beta chains were read from a single sample in a study of blood T cell repertoires in COVID-19. Assay used: immunoSEQ multiplex PCR; TCRdb lists only in-frame clones, some missing. Counted here are 250,000 or so clones, 84% occurring once; the ten biggest clones make up 1.5%. Sequenced sample: peripheral blood. These receptors originate from a woman aged 35 to 49 who had recovered from COVID-19. CDR3s leave out the opening cysteine and the closing phenylalanine or tryptophan. A clone size is listed for some rows: how often the clone was seen (once, few, many), or a class if it is expanded.

once	14	TRBV3-1/TRBV3-2	ASSRQTGSSYNEQF
.	14	TRBV6-5	ASSSSRAGEAYEQY
few	9	TRBV4-1	ASSHTDLQF
.	8	TRBV20-1	SANKETQY
.	13	TRBV10-2	ASRQGARAGDTQY
.	12	TRBV5-4	ASSSRDSGGTQY
.	13	TRBV7-9	ASSSGLAGNYEQY
.	14	TRBV5-1	ASSLSRQGDYNEQF
.	12	TRBV10-3	AISIQGSTDTQY
.	14	TRBV5-1	ASSLEPGGSYNEQF
.	15	TRBV6-1	ASSEAWGVAHPYEQY
.	12	TRBV7-8	ASRDPRGKETQY
.	11	TRBV3-1/TRBV3-2	ASSAEGVGTQY
.	9	TRBV30	AWSAAYGYT
.	13	TRBV28	ASRDKGLAKNIQY
.	14	TRBV6-6	ASSPSGMRVTDTQY
.	12	TRBV5-5	ASSFILRNNEQF
once	13	TRBV13	ASSLTVTGSYGYT
once	11	TRBV6-5	ATLTVSNQPQH
.	16	TRBV7-2	ASSLGTLVGGASETQY
.	11	TRBV6-5	ASTQGSNQPQH
.	14	TRBV9	ASSLAGGGTQETQY
.	18	TRBV27	ASSRRTAGTGPYSNQPQH
.	12	TRBV7-2	ASSLVFRNTEAF
once	15	TRBV5-1	ASSLLSSGGAGETQY
.	11	TRBV6-5	ASSLVRDTEAF
.	13	TRBV7-2	ASSLGTGNSYEQY